These 28 T cell receptor beta chains share one sample of origin, sequenced in a study of tumor-infiltrating lymphocytes in primary liver carcinoma. Constant-region priming of approximately 500 ng total RNA yielded TCR beta cDNA. Each TCR beta library was derived from three nested multiplex PCR rounds that employed slightly modified ARM-PCR. It was with TRBV1-TRBV30 forward primers and a C-beta reverse primer that the first two PCR rounds were run, at around 11 cycles each. TCRdb independently ran MiXCR on the multiplex PCR reads; one entry per CDR3 protein. The repertoire holds about 84,000 distinct CDR3 sequences, with 72% as singletons. From unsorted bulk tissue weighing about 20-32 mg, DNA and RNA were co-extracted. Sequences were obtained from liver tumor tissue from sampling region 1. Subset indicated: tumor region T1, superior pole. The receptors were gathered from a man aged 35-49 years with primary liver carcinoma and hepatitis B virus infection.

This clonotype has a count of ten or more. The chain joins TRBV6-6 to TRBJ1-2, with a possible D match to TRBD1 (5 bases). CDR1 MNHNY and CDR2 SVGAGI come from the germline V gene (reference sequence). V was clipped by 0 bases and J by 4 bases, with 6 bases between them. CDR3 length: 13 residues. The CDR3 loop is CASSYSGGYGYTF. In DNA, the CDR3 is TGTGCCAGCAGTTACTCGGGGGGCTATGGCTACACCTTC.

Only one count was recorded for this clonotype. Compared with germline, one end of the junction differs, possibly owing to a read error. This chain links TRBV29-1 with TRBJ1-2; no definite D call. The CDR3 totals 13 residues. Looked up from germline, CDR1 is SQVTM and CDR2 is ANQGSEA. DNA of the CDR3: TGCAACGTCGTTCTGACCCAAAACTATGGCTACACATTC. Its translation is CNVVLTQNYGYTF.

Worth noting for this clonotype: The conserved phenylalanine or tryptophan is not found at the CDR3 terminus, so this likely reflects a read error. V usage is TRBV11-2 and J usage is TRBJ2-1; D remains ambiguous. V lost 3 bases and J 5 bases, leaving 14 bases between the germline ends. The germline gives CDR1 SGHAT, CDR2 FQNNGV. The CDR3 sequence is 15 residues long. CDR3 bases: TGTGCCAGCAGCTTGGTGTCCCTTAGCAACAATGAGCAGTTCTAT. This gives the protein CASSLVSLSNNEQFY.

In the case of this clonotype: One end of the junction does not line up with germline, which may come from a read error. The chain has TRBV4-1 and TRBJ2-7; a weak D match, TRBD1 (6 bases). Germline lookup yields CDR1 MGHRA and CDR2 YSYEKL. The CDR3 is 13 amino acids. The CDR3 protein is CVSSQATTGEQYF. In nucleotides, the CDR3 is TGCGTCAGCAGCCAAGCTACGACAGGCGAGCAGTACTTC.

The V gene is TRBV14, the J gene TRBJ2-7; 7 bases are shared with TRBD2. V shed 9 bases and J 8 bases; nucleotides not matched to a gene: 16. The germline V gene has CDR1 SGHDN and CDR2 FVKESK. The CDR3 extends over 14 amino acids. This chain's CDR3 is CASSTSAGSLQQYF. The CDR3 DNA is TGTGCCAGTAGCACTTCAGCGGGGTCTCTCCAGCAGTACTTC.

This clonotype has ten or more counts. The chain carries TRBV6-5 and TRBJ2-5; 11 bases agree with TRBD1. Germline-derived CDR1 and CDR2 are MNHEY and SVGAGI. V was clipped by 6 bases and J by 4 bases; unmatched bases: 13. CDR3 length equals 17 residues. The CDR3 region is CASRSDRGPAGLETQYF. CDR3 sequence (DNA): TGTGCCAGCAGATCGGACAGGGGGCCTGCCGGTTTAGAGACCCAGTACTTC.

A few counts support this clonotype. A single base separates this from a much larger clone, so it may be a read error. The CDR3: CANSLADVTQYF. DNA for the CDR3: TGTGCCAACAGCTTAGCCGACGTGACCCAGTACTTC. The rearrangement joins TRBV7-9 to TRBJ2-5; D is undetermined. Germline assignment: CDR1 SEHNR and CDR2 FQNEAQ (reference sequence). The CDR3 has 12 residues.

The genes are TRBV6-5 and TRBJ2-7; TRBD1 matches 9 bases. V dropped 6 bases and J dropped 7; count of bases not matched to a gene: 13. Per the germline V gene, CDR1 is MNHEY and CDR2 is SVGAGI. This CDR3 comprises 15 residues. The CDR3 loop reads CASRYAPDGTGEQYF. DNA for the CDR3: TGTGCCAGCAGATACGCCCCAGACGGGACAGGGGAGCAGTACTTC.

About this clonotype: One end of the junction does not line up with germline, which may come from a read error. Here the CDR3 reads CCVGGSLSSYEQYF. In DNA, the CDR3 is TGCTGCGTTGGGGGATCCCTTTCGAGCTACGAGCAGTATTTC. The chain links TRBV29-1 to TRBJ2-7; D is tentatively TRBD1 or TRBD2 (5 bases each). CDR1 SQVTM and CDR2 ANQGSEA come from the germline V gene. The CDR3 contains 14 residues.

The chain couples TRBV5-6 to TRBJ2-1, with a weak D call TRBD2 (5 bases). CDR1 is SGHDT, CDR2 YYEEEE, per germline. The V gene lost 4 bases and the J gene lost 14 bases, with 28 bases spanning the gap. CDR3 length equals 16 residues. The CDR3 DNA follows: TGTGCCAGCAGCCCAGTGGTAGGGAGCTCCTACAATGTGAAGTTCTTC. This codes for CASSPVVGSSYNVKFF. The whole variable domain, remainder taken from reference TRBV5-6 and TRBJ2-1, is DAGVTQSPTHLIKTRGQQVTLRCSPKSGHDTVSWYQQALGQGPQFIFQYYEEEERQRGNFPDRFSGHQFPNYSSELNVNALLLGDSALYLCASSPVVGSSYNVKFFGPGTRLTVL.

This rearrangement joins TRBV6-1 to TRBJ2-6; no clear D gene. Looked up from germline, CDR1 is MNHNS and CDR2 is SASEGT. The CDR3 runs to 17 residues. CDR3 region: CVSTFDWGSSGANVLTF. CDR3 nucleotides: TGTGTCAGTACTTTCGACTGGGGAAGCTCTGGGGCCAACGTCCTGACTTTC.

Worth noting for this clonotype: A much bigger clone sits one base away, suggesting this may be a read error. The conserved phenylalanine or tryptophan is not found at the CDR3 terminus, so this likely reflects a read error. The chain recombines TRBV5-1 with TRBJ1-1, with 8 bases that match TRBD1. Germline V gene data show CDR1 as SGHRS and CDR2 as YFSETQ. V gave up 4 bases and J gave up 4 bases; unmatched junction bases: 9. The CDR3 totals 15 residues. This CDR3 is CASSAYRGESTEAFL. DNA for the CDR3: TGCGCCAGCAGCGCCTACAGGGGGGAGAGCACTGAAGCTTTCCTT.

This clonotype was seen ten or more times. V and J are TRBV6-1 and TRBJ2-5; possible D gene TRBD2, 6 bases. Germline lookup yields CDR1 MNHNS and CDR2 SASEGT. V was pared by 6 bases and J by 1 base, with 21 bases between. The CDR3 length is 17 residues. The CDR3 DNA reads TGTGCCAGCAGCGCTAGCACGGGGGTAAACCGCCAAGAGACCCAGTACTTC. Translation gives CASSASTGVNRQETQYF.

The CDR3 coding sequence is TGTGCCAGCAGTTACAGCACGCCTAGCTGGAGCAATGAGCAGTACTTC. It translates to CASSYSTPSWSNEQYF. The rearrangement uses TRBV6-6 and TRBJ2-7, with TRBD2 as a possible D gene (5 bases). This CDR3 spans 16 amino acids. The V end was cut by 2 bases, the J end by 7 bases, with 21 bases between. Germline assignment: CDR1 MNHNY and CDR2 SVGAGI (reference sequence).

In the case of this clonotype: Relative to the germline gene, one junction end is altered; a read error may explain this. J is TRBJ2-7 and V is TRBV20-1; 7 bases are a match to TRBD1. CDR3 size: 14 residues. CDR1 and CDR2 (germline): DFQATT, SNEGSKA (reference sequence). This CDR3 is CSTRDRQGEDEQYF. CDR3 nucleotides: TGCAGTACTAGAGATCGACAGGGTGAGGACGAGCAGTACTTC.

This clonotype appeared many times. The rearrangement uses TRBV4-1 and TRBJ2-1, with D maybe TRBD2 (7 bases). Germline V gene lookup returns CDR1 MGHRA and CDR2 YSYEKL. V lost 0 bases to trimming and J lost 5 bases, with 11 bases between them. The length of the CDR3 is 15 residues. In DNA, the CDR3 is TGCGCCAGCAGCCAAGAAGCGGGACAAAACAATGAGCAGTTCTTC. Translation: CASSQEAGQNNEQFF.

Comment on this clonotype: It may be a read error: a sequence one base away is much more abundant. This chain links TRBV24-1 with TRBJ1-1; D unclear. Trimming shortened V by 6 bases and J by 5 bases, and 18 bases separated the two germline ends. Germline lookup yields CDR1 KGHDR and CDR2 SFDVKD. The CDR3 is 15 residues long. For the CDR3, the DNA is TGTGCCACCAGTAATGCGGAACGGGGTGAGACTGAAGCTTTCTTT. Amino acids: CATSNAERGETEAFF.

The sample holds a few counts of this clonotype. V gene TRBV5-1 combines with J gene TRBJ2-5; D unresolved. The CDR3 has 12 amino acids. Trimming removed 4 bases from V and 1 base from J, with 5 bases in between. CDR1 is SGHRS and CDR2 is YFSETQ in the germline V gene. The CDR3 nucleotides are TGCGCCAGCAGCGTAGTCCAAGAGACCCAGTACTTC. Protein product: CASSVVQETQYF. Supplemented by reference TRBV5-1 and TRBJ2-5, the full variable domain reads KAGVTQTPRYLIKTRGQQVTLSCSPISGHRSVSWYQQTPGQGLQFLFEYFSETQRNKGNFPGRFSGRQFSNSRSEMNVSTLELGDSALYLCASSVVQETQYFGPGTRLLVL.

A note on this clonotype: Mismatch with germline at one junction end may stem from a read error. J is TRBJ2-7 and V is TRBV11-2, with TRBD2 matching over 8 bases. Germline V gene sequence: CDR1 SGHAT, CDR2 FQNNGV. The CDR3 is 12 residues long. The CDR3 here is CASSPGGGERYF. As DNA, the CDR3 is TGTGCCAGCAGTCCCGGGGGGGGCGAGCGGTACTTC.

Concerning this clonotype itself: Mismatch with germline at one junction end may stem from a read error. V usage is TRBV29-1 and J usage is TRBJ2-1; weak D call: TRBD1 (6 bases). From germline, CDR1 is SQVTM and CDR2 ANQGSEA. The CDR3 spans 11 residues. CDR3 nucleotide sequence: TGCAGCTCAGGGGTTGCGGGTGAGCAGCTCTTC. Translating gives CSSGVAGEQLF.

This clonotype was picked up many times. The rearrangement links TRBV29-1 to TRBJ2-7; tentatively, D is TRBD2 (5 bases). Germline CDR1 is SQVTM and CDR2 is ANQGSEA. V shed 4 bases and J shed 2 bases, with 9 bases lying between them. The CDR3 runs to 12 residues. CDR3 sequence reads: CSVGEGPYEQYF. The CDR3 DNA follows: TGCAGCGTTGGCGAGGGCCCCTACGAGCAGTACTTC.

For this clonotype: A read error may produce the germline difference seen at one junction end. This chain connects TRBV11-2 to TRBJ1-4, with D perhaps TRBD1 (5 bases). Germline-derived CDR1 and CDR2 are SGHAT and FQNNGV. The CDR3 consists of 17 residues. CDR3 sequence reads: CANSLVGTGPVNEKLFF. The CDR3 nucleotides are TGTGCCAACAGCTTAGTCGGGACGGGCCCCGTCAACGAAAAACTGTTTTTT.

Remarks on this clonotype: Because the CDR3 is missing its conserved closing phenylalanine or tryptophan, this is likely a read error. This chain connects TRBV11-3 to TRBJ1-3; a weak D match, TRBD1 (5 bases). The CDR3 spans 16 residues. Per germline, CDR1 SGHNT and CDR2 YENEEA. V was clipped by 7 bases and J by 2 bases, with 18 bases between them. The CDR3 DNA follows: TGTGCCAGCACCTTCCGGTGGGGCTACACTGGAAACACCATATATATT. Protein product: CASTFRWGYTGNTIYI.

Note on this clonotype: The conserved closing phenylalanine or tryptophan is absent in this CDR3, likely reflecting a read error. The chain combines TRBV11-2 with TRBJ2-7; either TRBD1 or TRBD2 may supply D (5 bases each). CDR1 SGHAT and CDR2 FQNNGV come from the germline V gene. V was pared by 1 base and J by 1 base, with 11 bases between. The CDR3 consists of 15 residues. The CDR3 here is CASSLVWGSSYEQYL. The DNA for the CDR3 is TGTGCCAGCAGCTTAGTGTGGGGGAGTTCCTACGAGCAGTACTTG.

The genes are TRBV6-5 and TRBJ2-3; 7 positions match TRBD1. The CDR3 is made up of 13 amino acids. J gave up 9 bases and V 8 bases, and 11 bases lay outside the gene matches. The V gene's germline CDR1 is MNHEY and CDR2 SVGAGI. CDR3 nucleotide sequence: TGTGCCAGCTGGAAAATAGGGGGCGCGACGCAGTATTTT. Translation gives CASWKIGGATQYF.

The chain recombines TRBV6-2 or TRBV6-3 with TRBJ2-3; D might be TRBD1 (7 bases). CDR3 size: 15 residues. Trimming took 9 bases from V and 4 from J, leaving 20 bases between them. Germline lookup yields CDR1 MNHEY and CDR2 SVGEGT. The DNA of the CDR3 is TGTGCCAGGAGCCTCCGCGGGACAGCGGCAGATACGCAGTATTTT. Protein sequence: CARSLRGTAADTQYF.

This chain uses TRBV9 with TRBJ1-4; no definite D call. This CDR3 is 15 amino acids long. Germline V lookup: CDR1 SGDLS, CDR2 YYNGEE. V was cut by 4 bases and J by 8 bases, with 18 bases left in between. DNA for the CDR3: TGTGCCAGCAGCACCAACTGGGCCGCGGGGGAAAAACTGTTTTTT. Translation gives CASSTNWAAGEKLFF. The full variable domain, completed using reference TRBV9 and TRBJ1-4, is DSGVTQTPKHLITATGQRVTLRCSPRSGDLSVYWYQQSLDQGLQFLIQYYNGEERAKGNILERFSAQQFPDLHSELNLSSLELGDSALYFCASSTNWAAGEKLFFGSGTQLSVL.

V gene TRBV11-2 combines with J gene TRBJ2-1; D is undetermined. Germline V gene lookup returns CDR1 SGHAT and CDR2 FQNNGV. The CDR3 loop spans 13 amino acids. The V end was cut by 8 bases, the J end by 8 bases, with 16 bases between. The CDR3 nucleotides are TGTGCCAGCGGCGTAAATGATGCATATGAGCAGTTCTTC. Residues: CASGVNDAYEQFF.